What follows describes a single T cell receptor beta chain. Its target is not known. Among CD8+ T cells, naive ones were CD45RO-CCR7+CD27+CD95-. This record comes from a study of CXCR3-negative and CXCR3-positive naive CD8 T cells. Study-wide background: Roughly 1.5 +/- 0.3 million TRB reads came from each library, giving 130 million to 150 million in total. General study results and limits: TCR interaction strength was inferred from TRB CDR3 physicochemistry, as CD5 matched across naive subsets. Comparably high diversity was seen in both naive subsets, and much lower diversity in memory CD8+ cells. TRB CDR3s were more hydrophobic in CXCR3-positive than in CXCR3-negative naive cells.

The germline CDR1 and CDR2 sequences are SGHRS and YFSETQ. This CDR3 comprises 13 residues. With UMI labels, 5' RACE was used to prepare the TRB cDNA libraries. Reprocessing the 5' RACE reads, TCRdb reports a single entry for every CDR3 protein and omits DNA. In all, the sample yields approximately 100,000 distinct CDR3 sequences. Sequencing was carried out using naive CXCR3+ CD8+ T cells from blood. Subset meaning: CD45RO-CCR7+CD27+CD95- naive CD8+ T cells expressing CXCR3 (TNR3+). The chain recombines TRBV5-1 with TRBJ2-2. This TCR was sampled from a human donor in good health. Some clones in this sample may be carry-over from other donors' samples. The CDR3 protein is CASSLGDPGELFF.